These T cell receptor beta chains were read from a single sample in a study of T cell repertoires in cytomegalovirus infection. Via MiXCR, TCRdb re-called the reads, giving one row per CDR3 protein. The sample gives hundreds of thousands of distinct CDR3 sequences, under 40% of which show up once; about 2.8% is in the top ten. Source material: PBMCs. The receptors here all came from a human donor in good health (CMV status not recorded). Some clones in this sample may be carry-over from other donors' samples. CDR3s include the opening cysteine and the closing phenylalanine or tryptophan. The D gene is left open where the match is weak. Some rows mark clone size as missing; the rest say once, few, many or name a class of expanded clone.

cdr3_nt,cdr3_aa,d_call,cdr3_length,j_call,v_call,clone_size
TGCAGTGCTAGCCCCCCCGGGGCGTATAGCAATCAGCCCCAGCATTTT,CSASPPGAYSNQPQHF,-,16,TRBJ1-5,TRBV20-1,-
TGTGCCAGCACCCCGACAGGGACCGAGCAGTACTTC,CASTPTGTEQYF,TRBD1,12,TRBJ2-7,TRBV7-8,-
TGCGCCAGCAGCTCGAGCGGAGGGGTGAACACTGAAGCTTTCTTT,CASSSSGGVNTEAFF,-,15,TRBJ1-1,TRBV5-1,-
TGCGCCAGCAGCCAAGTGGTAGGGGAACATTATGGCTACACCTTC,CASSQVVGEHYGYTF,-,15,TRBJ1-2,TRBV4-1,-
TGCGCCAGCAGCAGCATAGAAACAGGGGCCGGAAACACCATATATTTT,CASSSIETGAGNTIYF,TRBD1,16,TRBJ1-3,TRBV4-1,few
TGTGCCAGCAGCTCTCGTGTGGGTACAGATACGCAGTATTTT,CASSSRVGTDTQYF,-,14,TRBJ2-3,TRBV7-2,-
TGTGCCATCAGTGAACGGGGGGGCAATCAGCCCCAGCATTTT,CAISERGGNQPQHF,-,14,TRBJ1-5,TRBV10-3,-
TGCAGTGCTAGTTCGATCCAGGGTATAATGTATTCACCCCTCCACTTT,CSASSIQGIMYSPLHF,-,16,TRBJ1-6,TRBV20-1,-
TGTGCCAGCAGCGCAAGGGACAGCGCCTCCTATGGCTACACCTTC,CASSARDSASYGYTF,TRBD1,15,TRBJ1-2,TRBV9,few
TGTGCCAGCAGTGAAGGGGTAACAGGGACGGGGGGCTACACCTTC,CASSEGVTGTGGYTF,-,15,TRBJ1-2,TRBV2,-
TGTGCCAGCAGCTTACATAATCCCGGGGAGCTGTTTTTT,CASSLHNPGELFF,-,13,TRBJ2-2,TRBV7-2,many
TGTGCCAGCAGCCTGGGACTAGCGGGAGTTGGGGGCCAAGAGACCCAGTACTTC,CASSLGLAGVGGQETQYF,TRBD2,18,TRBJ2-5,TRBV7-2,few
TGTGCCAGCAGCCGGCCGGGCCAGGGCGACCAAGAGACCCAGTACTTC,CASSRPGQGDQETQYF,-,16,TRBJ2-5,TRBV7-9,-
TGTGCCAGCAGCTCGCCGTCTAGCGGGAGTGACATTCAGTACTTC,CASSSPSSGSDIQYF,TRBD2,15,TRBJ2-4,TRBV7-9,-
TGCAGTGCCGCGGGAGATTTCTACAATGAGCAGTTCTTC,CSAAGDFYNEQFF,TRBD2,13,TRBJ2-1,TRBV20-1,-
TGTGCCAGCAGCTCCGGAAGCGGGGGGGCCTCGGAGACCCAGTACTTC,CASSSGSGGASETQYF,TRBD2,16,TRBJ2-5,TRBV7-8,many
TGTGCCAGCAGCTTAGCAAGACAGACTTCTACCTACGAGCAGTACTTC,CASSLARQTSTYEQYF,-,16,TRBJ2-7,TRBV7-9,many
TGTGCCATCAGTGGTCAGGCAAATTCACCCCTCCACTTT,CAISGQANSPLHF,-,13,TRBJ1-6,TRBV10-3,once
TGTGCCAGCAGCCTTGGGACGGACACTGAAAAACTGTTTTTT,CASSLGTDTEKLFF,-,14,TRBJ1-4,TRBV7-9,-
TGTGCCAGTAGTAGGGCAGGGATAAACACCGGGGAGCTGTTTTTT,CASSRAGINTGELFF,-,15,TRBJ2-2,TRBV19,many
TGTGCCAGTGGGACAGGGGTGTCGGGGGAGCAGTTCTTC,CASGTGVSGEQFF,TRBD1,13,TRBJ2-1,TRBV10-3,-
TGTGCCAGCAGCTTACGACAGGGCGGAGGAGAGACCCAGTACTTC,CASSLRQGGGETQYF,TRBD1,15,TRBJ2-5,TRBV7-9,-
TGTGCCAGCAGCTTAGAGCGTACAGGGAAGACGCTCTACGAGCAGTACTTC,CASSLERTGKTLYEQYF,-,17,TRBJ2-7,TRBV7-9,-
TGTGCCACCACGGCAGGGAATTACGAGCAGTACTTC,CATTAGNYEQYF,-,12,TRBJ2-7,TRBV7-9,-
TGTGCCAGCAGCCAAGATCCGGGCCGGGGGGATCCCCAGCATTTT,CASSQDPGRGDPQHF,-,15,TRBJ1-5,TRBV4-2,few
TGTGCCAGCAGGCAGAGAAGCTACGAGCAGTACTTC,CASRQRSYEQYF,-,12,TRBJ2-7,TRBV28,-
TGTGCCAGCAGTTTAGGAGGACAGTTCCTAAGGGAGCTGTTTTTT,CASSLGGQFLRELFF,-,15,TRBJ2-2,TRBV28,-
TGTGCCAGCAGCCCGGGACAGGGGCAAGGCTACACCTTC,CASSPGQGQGYTF,TRBD1,13,TRBJ1-2,TRBV7-2,-